This TCR beta chain originates from a study of Ad26.COV2.S vaccination and SARS-CoV-2 variants. Treatment defined: about 20 received Ad26.COV2.S at low or high dose, single or two shots; 5 received placebo; per-sample allocation not given. On day 63 after the first injection, vaccine and placebo recipients gave samples. Measured with immunoSEQ multiplex PCR; TCRdb has only the in-frame clones, and not every one. Altogether 330,000 or so clones are present, 90% being singletons, with the ten largest covering 4.5% to 5.5%. Germline V gives CDR1 MDHEN, CDR2 SYDVKM. V dropped 7 bases and J dropped 3 bases, with 12 bases sitting between them. This CDR3 is 14 amino acids long.

This sequence originates from a person aged 18-60 years who received the Ad26.COV2.S COVID-19 vaccine or a placebo. The V call is TRBV28, the J call TRBJ2-2; unclear D gene. This specimen consisted of peripheral blood, obtained in a trial of Ad26.COV2.S vaccine versus placebo. The CDR3 region has the DNA TGTGCCAGCACCCCGGCCAGTTACACCGGGGAGCTGTTTTTT. It specifies CASTPASYTGELFF. Looking up the rest from reference TRBV28 and TRBJ2-2 gives the full variable domain: DVKVTQSSRYLVKRTGEKVFLECVQDMDHENMFWYRQDPGLGLRLIYFSYDVKMKEKGDIPEGYSVSREKKERFSLILESASTNQTSMYLCASTPASYTGELFFGEGSRLTVL.